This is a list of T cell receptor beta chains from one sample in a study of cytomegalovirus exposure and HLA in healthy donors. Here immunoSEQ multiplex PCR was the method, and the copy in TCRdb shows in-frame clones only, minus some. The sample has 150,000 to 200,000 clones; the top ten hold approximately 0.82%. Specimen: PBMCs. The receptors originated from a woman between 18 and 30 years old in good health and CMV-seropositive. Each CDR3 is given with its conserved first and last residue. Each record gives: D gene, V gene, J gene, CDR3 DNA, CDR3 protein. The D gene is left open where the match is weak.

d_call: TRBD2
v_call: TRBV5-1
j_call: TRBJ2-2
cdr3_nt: TGCGCCAGCTTCAAGGCGGGGGAAAACACCGGGGAGCTGTTTTTT
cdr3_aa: CASFKAGENTGELFF

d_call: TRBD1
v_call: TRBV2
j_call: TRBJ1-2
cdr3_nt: TGTGCAGTTATACGGGACAGGGACAGAGGCTACACCTTC
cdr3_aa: CAVIRDRDRGYTF

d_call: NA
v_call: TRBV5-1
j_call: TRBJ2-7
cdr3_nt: TGCGCCAGCAGCGGATTGGGGGGGCGCGGCCTCGAGCAGTACTTC
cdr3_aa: CASSGLGGRGLEQYF

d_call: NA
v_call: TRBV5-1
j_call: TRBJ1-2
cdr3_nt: TGCGCCAGCACCACAGGGTTCATGGACTATGGCTACACCTTC
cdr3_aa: CASTTGFMDYGYTF

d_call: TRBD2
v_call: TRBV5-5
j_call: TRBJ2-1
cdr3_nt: TGTGCCAGCATAGGACTAGCTTGGACCAATGAGCAGTTCTTC
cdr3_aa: CASIGLAWTNEQFF

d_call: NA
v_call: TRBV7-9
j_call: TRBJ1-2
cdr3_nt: TGTGCCAGCAGCTTTCTGACTGAGGGCTACACCTTC
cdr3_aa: CASSFLTEGYTF

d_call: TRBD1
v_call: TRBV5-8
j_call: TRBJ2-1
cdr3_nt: TGTGCCAGCAGCTTGGCTACGGGACAGATTATCCGGAATGAGCAGTTCTTC
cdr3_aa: CASSLATGQIIRNEQFF

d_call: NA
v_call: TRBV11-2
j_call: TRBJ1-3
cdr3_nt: TGTGCCAGCAGCTTAGTCGGGGGGACCTCTGGAAACACCATATATTTT
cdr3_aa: CASSLVGGTSGNTIYF

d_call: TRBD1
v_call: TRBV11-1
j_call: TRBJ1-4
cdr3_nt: TGTGCCAGCAGCCCCGGACAGGGGAATAATGAAAAACTGTTTTTT
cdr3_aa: CASSPGQGNNEKLFF

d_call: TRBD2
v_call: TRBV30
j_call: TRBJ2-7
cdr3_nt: TGTGCCCTTACCCCGGGGGGGGACTTCTACGAGCAGTACTTC
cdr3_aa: CALTPGGDFYEQYF

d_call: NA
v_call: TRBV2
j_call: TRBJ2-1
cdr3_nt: TGTGCCAGCAGGGCTGGCCTGTACAATGAGCAGTTCTTC
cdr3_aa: CASRAGLYNEQFF

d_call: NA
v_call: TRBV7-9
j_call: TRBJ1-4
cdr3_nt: TGTGCCAGCAGCTTAGCGAGGGACATCCCAACTAATGAAAAACTGTTTTTT
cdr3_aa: CASSLARDIPTNEKLFF

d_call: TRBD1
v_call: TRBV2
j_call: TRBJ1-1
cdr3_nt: TGTGCCAGCAGGATCTCGCGGGACAGGGGGCCCCGAGAGGTGAACACTGAAGCTTTCTTT
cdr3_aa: CASRISRDRGPREVNTEAFF

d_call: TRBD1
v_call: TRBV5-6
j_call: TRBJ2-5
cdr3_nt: TGTGCCAGCAGCCCGGGACAGAGTTTTGGCCAAGAGACCCAGTACTTC
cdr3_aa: CASSPGQSFGQETQYF

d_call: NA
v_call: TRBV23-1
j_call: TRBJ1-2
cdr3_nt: TGCGCCAGCAGCCCCTTTCCTCAGGGTTTGAACTATGGCTACACCTTC
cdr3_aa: CASSPFPQGLNYGYTF

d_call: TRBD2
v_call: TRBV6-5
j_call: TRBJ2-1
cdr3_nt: TGTGCCAGCAGCTGGACTAGCGGTTCCTACAATGAGCAGTTCTTC
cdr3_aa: CASSWTSGSYNEQFF